Reported below is one TCR beta chain. The data were taken from a study of blood T cell repertoires in COVID-19. Study at large: T cells, B-cell-depleted T cells, or PBMCs provided the cDNA or gDNA that served as material.

This CDR3 has 14 residues. Trimming pared 1 base from V and 9 bases from J, leaving 13 bases between. The germline CDR1 and CDR2 sequences are SGHNT and YENEEA. Generated by immunoSEQ multiplex PCR, the TCRdb table keeps only in-frame clones and is missing some. The table shows approximately 85,000 clones, with 85% to 95% occurring only once. Sequenced material: peripheral blood. This chain joins TRBV11-3 and TRBJ2-1; tentatively, D is TRBD2 (6 bases). The receptor was isolated from a woman in her fifties or sixties with active COVID-19. Written as DNA, the CDR3 is TGTGCCAGCAGCTTAGGTGGCGGAGGGGTTGAGCAGTTCTTC. Translating it yields CASSLGGGGVEQFF.